This T cell receptor (beta chain) was retrieved from a study of a mutant IDH1 vaccine in newly diagnosed glioma. Study background: First vaccine doses came 4-6 weeks after radiotherapy alone, or with temozolomide cycles. The treated population exhibited a male proportion of roughly 60%, a female proportion of about 38%, and a mean age of about 39 years. Findings and caveats of the study: There seemed to be no relation between pseudoprogression and changes in top peripheral T cell clonotypes.

Trimming removed 3 bases at V and 0 bases at J, with 7 bases between. Germline CDR1 is MNHEY and CDR2 is SMNVEV (reference sequence). The CDR3 is made up of 14 amino acids. About this clone: Its specificity is unknown.

Documented time point: week 23, last vaccination. In every dose of vaccine, 300 ug of mutant IDH1 20-mer peptide was given alongside topical imiquimod. Clones were sequenced by immunoSEQ multiplex PCR, and TCRdb holds only the in-frame ones, with some missing. The table records tens of thousands of clones, around 93% of them present only once. The chain uses TRBV27 and TRBJ2-3, with D uncertain. Specimen: PBMCs, collected from a glioma patient whose treatment included an IDH1 peptide vaccine. This TCR came from a man in his fifties or sixties with glioma. CDR3 sequence reads: CASSFLGSTDTQYF. DNA for the CDR3: TGTGCCAGCAGTTTCCTCGGTAGCACAGATACGCAGTATTTT.